One sample yielded the 11 T cell receptor beta chains listed below, sequenced in a study of shared T cell receptors in the human thymus (dated by TCRdb to the early 2020s). The method was the immunoSEQ multiplex PCR assay. TCRdb provides this immuneACCESS table in a form limited to in-frame rearrangements. Some clones are lacking; in checked studies, under half of them reflect an unresolved V gene, and why the rest are absent is not known. In all, the sample holds 500,000 to 750,000 clones, and around 89% of those were seen once. 0.0085% to 0.012% of the sample is in the top ten clones. These same records also appear under a second study, on human thymus T cells.

Input material: thymocytes. Receptors originate from a boy younger than two with a congenital heart defect. Donor details come from another sample of the same person, matched by shared clones.

The chain employs TRBV11-2 and TRBJ2-1; D is unresolved. Germline loops: CDR1 SGHAT, CDR2 FQNNGV. The CDR3 runs 15 residues. V lost 0 bases and J lost 5, with 11 bases in between. This CDR3 is CASSLEVGYDNEQFF. DNA of the CDR3: TGTGCCAGCAGCTTAGAGGTCGGGTATGACAATGAGCAGTTCTTC.

The chain combines TRBV14 with TRBJ2-7, with D possibly TRBD2 on 5 matching bases. CDR1 and CDR2 (germline): SGHDN, FVKESK. The CDR3 spans 12 residues. V lost 5 bases, J lost 4 bases, and 9 bases lay in between. The CDR3 nucleotides read TGTGCCAGCAGCGGGGAGTCATACGAGCAGTACTTC. Residues: CASSGESYEQYF.

J is TRBJ1-2 and V is TRBV5-1; D may be TRBD1 (6 bases). Per the germline V gene, CDR1 is SGHRS and CDR2 is YFSETQ. This CDR3 has 15 amino acids. V dropped 4 bases and J dropped 2 bases, with 15 bases sitting between them. This CDR3 is CASSRGGRGNYGYTF. Here the CDR3 DNA reads TGCGCCAGCAGCAGGGGGGGGCGCGGGAACTATGGCTACACCTTC. The variable domain in full, with the rest retrieved from reference TRBV5-1 and TRBJ1-2, is KAGVTQTPRYLIKTRGQQVTLSCSPISGHRSVSWYQQTPGQGLQFLFEYFSETQRNKGNFPGRFSGRQFSNSRSEMNVSTLELGDSALYLCASSRGGRGNYGYTFGSGTRLTVV.

The chain carries TRBV5-4 and TRBJ2-1, with 10 nucleotides matching TRBD2. V lost 6 bases and J lost 0; bases outside the gene matches: 3. CDR3 size: 15 residues. Germline values: CDR1 SGHNT, CDR2 YYREEE (reference sequence). The CDR3 is CASKKREGSYNEQFF. CDR3 nucleotides: TGTGCCAGCAAGAAGCGGGAGGGCTCCTACAATGAGCAGTTCTTC.

The sample holds one count of this clone. This rearrangement joins TRBV28 to TRBJ2-7; TRBD1 might be the D (5 bases). The CDR3 covers 13 residues. Germline V CDR1 and CDR2: MDHEN, SYDVKM. Trimming took 10 bases from V and 3 from J, leaving 16 bases between them. Written as DNA, the CDR3 is TGTGCCACCTCGGACACCCTCGGCTACGAGCAGTACTTC. Protein product: CATSDTLGYEQYF.

The chain links TRBV7-9 to TRBJ2-1; no firm D call. The CDR3 is made up of 9 amino acids. Trimming stripped 8 bases from V and 9 bases from J, with 5 bases between. Germline V gene lookup returns CDR1 SEHNR and CDR2 FQNEAQ (reference sequence). CDR3 nucleotide sequence: TGTGCCAGCGAGCCTGAGCAGTTCTTC. This sequence encodes CASEPEQFF.

This clone was found once. The chain carries TRBV7-9 and TRBJ2-2; D is perhaps TRBD2 (6 bases). With 2 bases removed from V and 6 bases from J, the gap between germline ends came to 19 bases. The CDR3 sequence is 17 residues long. Germline V gene data show CDR1 as SEHNR and CDR2 as FQNEAQ (reference sequence). CDR3 coding DNA: TGTGCCAGCAGCTTACGAACGGGAGATCTGGGGTCCGGGGAGCTGTTTTTT. Residues: CASSLRTGDLGSGELFF.

This clone showed up just a few times. V and J are TRBV12-5 and TRBJ2-5, with 9 nucleotides matching TRBD1. The J call is uncertain, as TRBJ2-7 better fits the DNA end. Germline values: CDR1 LGHNT, CDR2 FRNRAP. The CDR3 consists of 13 residues. The chain's CDR3 is CASGSGTGNEQYF. CDR3 coding DNA: TGTGCTAGTGGTTCGGGGACAGGGAACGAGCAGTACTTC.

This chain connects TRBV11-3 to TRBJ2-7; D is uncertain. CDR3 length equals 13 residues. The germline V gene has CDR1 SGHNT and CDR2 YENEEA. The V and J ends lost 1 base and 7 bases respectively, with 11 bases between them. Here the CDR3 DNA reads TGTGCCAGCAGCTTAGCTTCGGTGCGGGAGCAGTACTTC. Encoded protein: CASSLASVREQYF.

This chain uses TRBV30 with TRBJ2-7; 12 bases agree with TRBD2. Germline V CDR1 and CDR2: GTSNPN, SVGIG (reference sequence). V trimming: 5 bases; J trimming: 3 bases; junction bases outside the gene matches: 8. The CDR3 length is 15 residues. DNA of the CDR3: TGTGCCTGGGGTGGGACTAGCGGGTATTACTACGAGCAGTACTTC. This encodes CAWGGTSGYYYEQYF.

The V call is TRBV4-3, the J call TRBJ2-3; TRBD2 matches at 13 bases. The CDR3 contains 18 residues. Trimming removed 0 bases from V and 4 bases from J; junction bases left unmatched: 7. Germline CDR1 and CDR2: LGHNA and YSLEER. CDR3 loop: CASSQDSGLAGVSDTQYF. In nucleotides, the CDR3 is TGCGCCAGCAGCCAAGATAGCGGACTAGCGGGAGTGTCAGATACGCAGTATTTT.